Shown below are 18 T cell receptor beta chains from a single sample sequenced in a study of Graves' ophthalmopathy and Graves' hyperthyroidism (dated by TCRdb to 2016 to 2018). The instrument was an Illumina HiSeq 2000. TCR beta CDR3 regions were amplified from RNA transcripts for repertoire sequencing. The first round was an RT-PCR using HTBI primers with the Qiagen OneStep RT-PCR kit, and this first round was followed by a second-round multiplex PCR, then size selection and purification. The raw public data were reprocessed by TCRdb itself: fastp quality trimming at Q25, MiXCR clonotype calling, in-frame beta chains only. Each entry is one CDR3 protein sequence, shown with its most common DNA and genes. In all, the sample holds about 740,000 distinct CDR3 sequences, and about 44% of those were seen once. 35% to 55% of the sample is taken by the ten largest. The sample consisted of peripheral blood. Source of these receptors: an adult man with Graves' ophthalmopathy.

This rearrangement joins TRBV19 to TRBJ2-1; D not resolved. V lost 5 bases and J lost 7, with 9 bases in between. Per the germline V gene, CDR1 is LNHDA and CDR2 is SQIVND (reference sequence). The length of the CDR3 is 12 residues. CDR3 residues: CASSGFSNEQFF. CDR3 nucleotides: TGTGCCAGTAGTGGTTTTAGTAATGAGCAGTTCTTC.

The rearrangement uses TRBV19 and TRBJ1-3; no clear D gene. V lost 3 bases, J lost 1 base, and 10 bases lay in between. The CDR3 extends over 15 amino acids. CDR1 and CDR2 from the germline V gene are LNHDA and SQIVND (reference sequence). CDR3 protein: CASSIQTWSGNTIYF. CDR3 in DNA: TGTGCCAGTAGTATTCAGACGTGGTCTGGAAACACCATATATTTT.

The chain recombines TRBV20-1 with TRBJ1-1; D is ambiguous. The V end was cut by 1 base, the J end by 3 bases, with 18 bases between. The germline CDR1 and CDR2 sequences are DFQATT and SNEGSKA (reference sequence). The CDR3 spans 16 residues. CDR3 nucleotides: TGCAGTGCTAGAGCCGCTTCAGAGCCGAGGGACACTGAAGCTTTCTTT. It translates to CSARAASEPRDTEAFF.

The chain combines TRBV20-1 with TRBJ2-5; D may be TRBD2 (5 bases). There are 11 residues in the CDR3. Germline lookup yields CDR1 DFQATT and CDR2 SNEGSKA (reference sequence). V was clipped by 1 base and J by 5 bases, with 5 bases between them. The CDR3 DNA reads as TGCAGTGCTAGAGCGGGGGAGACCCAGTACTTC. The encoded protein is CSARAGETQYF.

This chain links TRBV20-1 with TRBJ2-5; 11 nucleotides match TRBD1. Germline V CDR1 and CDR2: DFQATT, SNEGSKA (reference sequence). This CDR3 has 14 amino acids. V lost 3 bases to trimming and J lost 3 bases; unmatched junction nucleotides: 3. CDR3 DNA: TGCAGTGCTAGGGGGACAGGGGGTAAAGAGACCCAGTACTTC. It translates to CSARGTGGKETQYF.

This clonotype was found a few times. This chain uses TRBV7-9 with TRBJ1-5; D possibly corresponds to TRBD1 (5 bases). CDR1 and CDR2 from the germline V gene are SEHNR and FQNEAQ (reference sequence). This CDR3 has 15 amino acids. V shed 3 bases and J shed 6 bases, with 15 bases lying between them. DNA of the CDR3: TGTGCCAGCAGCTTGTCGTGGGGCTCATTTCAGCCCCAGCATTTT. Protein product: CASSLSWGSFQPQHF.

As for this clonotype: One junction end disagrees with the germline gene, perhaps due to a read error. CDR3 coding DNA: TGTGCCAGCAGTTACGTCGGGGGCGACAGGGCCGGTAATTCACCCCTCCACTTT. This translates into CASSYVGGDRAGNSPLHF. V and J are TRBV10-3 and TRBJ1-6; 7 bases fit TRBD1. The CDR3 runs to 18 residues. In germline, CDR1 is ENHRY, CDR2 SYGVKD.

As to this clonotype: One junction end does not reproduce the germline sequence, and a read error may be involved. The rearrangement uses TRBV7-9 and TRBJ2-2; 9 positions match TRBD1. From germline, CDR1 is SEHNR and CDR2 FQNEAQ (reference sequence). The CDR3 covers 15 residues. The CDR3 here is CATSFTGGNTGELFF. As DNA, the CDR3 is TGCGCCACCAGCTTCACAGGGGGCAACACCGGGGAGCTGTTTTTT.

A remark on this clonotype: A much larger clone lies one base from this, so it may be a read error. The chain combines TRBV25-1 with TRBJ2-2, with D possibly being TRBD2 (6 bases). Between the trimmed V and J ends, which lost 10 bases and 4 bases, there was a span of 19 bases. Germline CDR1 MGHDK, CDR2 SYGVNS. This CDR3 contains 15 residues. For the CDR3, the DNA is TGTGCCATCAGCCCGGGACGGGGGACCACCGGGGAGCTGTTTTTT. Translated, it gives CAISPGRGTTGELFF.

The genes are TRBV25-1 and TRBJ1-2, with no clear D. CDR3 length: 14 residues. Germline loops: CDR1 MGHDK, CDR2 SYGVNS. The V and J ends lost 8 bases and 1 base respectively, with 14 bases between them. CDR3 bases: TGTGCCAGCTCACCATCAGCAGTTAACTATGGCTACACCTTC. It codes for CASSPSAVNYGYTF.

This clonotype was found a few times. The chain recombines TRBV29-1 with TRBJ2-2; D perhaps matches TRBD1 (6 bases). This CDR3 spans 14 amino acids. Germline CDR1 is SQVTM and CDR2 is ANQGSEA. The V end was cut by 4 bases, the J end by 6 bases, with 15 bases between. DNA of the CDR3: TGCAGCGTTGGGCTCTCCAGGGGTCCCGGGGAGCTGTTTTTT. Amino acid sequence: CSVGLSRGPGELFF.

This clonotype was seen repeatedly, ten times or more. This chain connects TRBV29-1 to TRBJ2-7, with TRBD2 as a possible D gene (5 bases). Germline V gene sequence: CDR1 SQVTM, CDR2 ANQGSEA. This CDR3 spans 11 amino acids. V lost 4 bases to trimming and J lost 4 bases, with 8 bases between them. CDR3 bases: TGCAGCGTTGGAGGGCAATACGAGCAGTACTTC. Translating it yields CSVGGQYEQYF.

This clonotype came up a few times. This chain joins TRBV15 and TRBJ2-2; possibly TRBD1 for D (6 bases). There are 14 residues in the CDR3. The germline V and J ends were trimmed by 7 bases and 7 bases, with 16 bases remaining between them. Germline CDR1 reads LNHNV; CDR2 reads YYDKDF (reference sequence). The DNA of the CDR3 is TGTGCCACCAAAAAACAGGGTTTCGTCGGGGAGCTGTTTTTT. The encoded protein is CATKKQGFVGELFF.

This clonotype was found many times. The V gene is TRBV10-3, the J gene TRBJ2-6, with a tentative D call TRBD2 (6 bases). The CDR3 covers 16 residues. Trimming pared 7 bases from V and 3 bases from J, leaving 16 bases between. Germline-derived CDR1 and CDR2 are ENHRY and SYGVKD. The CDR3 loop reads CAITPGGGVGANVLTF. The CDR3, as DNA: TGTGCCATCACCCCAGGAGGAGGGGTTGGGGCCAACGTCCTGACTTTC.

As regards this clonotype: Mismatch with germline at one junction end may stem from a read error. The chain recombines TRBV24-1 with TRBJ2-7; 9 nucleotides line up with TRBD1. This CDR3 contains 14 residues. Germline lookup yields CDR1 KGHDR and CDR2 SFDVKD. CDR3 DNA sequence: TGTGCCAGCAGTGACCGGGACAGGGCCTACGAGCAGTACTTC. This gives the protein CASSDRDRAYEQYF.

Notes on this clonotype: One base away lies a much larger clone, so this may be a sequencing read error. This sequence joins TRBV10-3 and TRBJ2-7; D tentatively reads TRBD1 or TRBD2 (5 bases each). The germline CDR1 and CDR2 sequences are ENHRY and SYGVKD. This CDR3 is 14 amino acids long. In DNA, the CDR3 is TGTGCCATCAGTGCCCACGGGGCTACCTACGTGCAGTACTTC. It translates to CAISAHGATYVQYF.

J is TRBJ2-2 and V is TRBV7-9; D is ambiguous. The germline V gene has CDR1 SEHNR and CDR2 FQNEAQ (reference sequence). V was clipped by 4 bases and J by 7 bases, with 16 bases between them. The CDR3 runs to 15 residues. CDR3 protein: CASSSIHRGYGELFF. The CDR3 DNA is TGTGCCAGCAGCTCGATACATCGAGGATACGGGGAGCTGTTTTTT. Together with reference TRBV7-9 and TRBJ2-2, the CDR3 gives the full variable domain: DTGVSQNPRHKITKRGQNVTFRCDPISEHNRLYWYRQTLGQGPEFLTYFQNEAQLEKSRLLSDRFSAERPKGSFSTLEIQRTEQGDSAMYLCASSSIHRGYGELFFGEGSRLTVL.

The chain employs TRBV9 and TRBJ1-1; the match to TRBD1 covers 8 bases. In germline, CDR1 is SGDLS, CDR2 YYNGEE. The CDR3 consists of 15 residues. V lost 4 bases and J lost 4; bases outside the gene matches: 9. CDR3: CASSQRTGWSTEAFF. The CDR3 DNA sequence: TGTGCCAGCAGCCAAAGGACAGGGTGGAGCACTGAAGCTTTCTTT.